This T cell receptor beta chain was sequenced in a study of blood T cell repertoires in COVID-19. Across the study: T cells, B-cell-depleted T cells, or PBMCs supplied cDNA or gDNA.

In the source study's methods: Using reference gene primer amplification, nucleated cell counts were estimated. Generated by immunoSEQ multiplex PCR, the TCRdb table keeps only in-frame clones and is missing some. D and trimming come from the DNA, and the V and J calls and clone size come from that table. The profile shows fewer than 150,000 clones, 84% of them singletons. V shed 2 bases, J shed 6 bases, and the junction held 10 bases outside the gene matches. This CDR3 has 15 residues. The germline V gene encodes CDR1 SGHNT and CDR2 YYREEE (reference sequence). The clonotype originates from a human donor in a cohort sampled during active COVID-19. Sequencing input: peripheral blood. The J gene is TRBJ1-1, the V gene TRBV5-4, with 7 positions matching TRBD1. The CDR3, as DNA: TGTGCCAGCAGCTTACCGACAGGGAAAAATCCTGAAGCTTTCTTT. The encoded protein is CASSLPTGKNPEAFF. Supplemented by reference TRBV5-4 and TRBJ1-1, the full variable domain reads ETGVTQSPTHLIKTRGQQVTLRCSSQSGHNTVSWYQQALGQGPQFIFQYYREEENGRGNFPPRFSGLQFPNYSSELNVNALELDDSALYLCASSLPTGKNPEAFFGQGTRLTVV.